This T cell receptor beta chain came from a study of cytomegalovirus exposure and HLA in healthy donors. Regarding this clone: Antigen: not known.

General observations from the study: A previous analysis found most TCR beta V segments productive roughly 90% or roughly 30% of the time. A later analysis linked a missense variant in DCLRE1C to the trimming of TCR beta V and J genes. The likely explanation for a cluster of highly shared sequence variants was sequencing artifact.

Both 60 Vbeta primers and 13 Jbeta primers went into the PCR. The assay was immunoSEQ multiplex PCR, and TCRdb's table has in-frame clones only and misses some. This table has 90,000 to 150,000 clones, about 8% appearing once. The CDR3 contains 16 residues. Trimming took 4 bases from V and 1 from J; bases not matched to a gene: 8. Germline CDR1 and CDR2: SGDLS and YYNGEE. The sequence was collected from a woman in her thirties or forties in good health and CMV-seropositive. The J gene is TRBJ2-4, the V gene TRBV9, with TRBD1 matching 7 bases. Sample: PBMCs. Here the CDR3 reads CASSPQGVWAKNIQYF. Here the CDR3 DNA reads TGTGCCAGCAGCCCTCAGGGGGTATGGGCCAAAAACATTCAGTACTTC.